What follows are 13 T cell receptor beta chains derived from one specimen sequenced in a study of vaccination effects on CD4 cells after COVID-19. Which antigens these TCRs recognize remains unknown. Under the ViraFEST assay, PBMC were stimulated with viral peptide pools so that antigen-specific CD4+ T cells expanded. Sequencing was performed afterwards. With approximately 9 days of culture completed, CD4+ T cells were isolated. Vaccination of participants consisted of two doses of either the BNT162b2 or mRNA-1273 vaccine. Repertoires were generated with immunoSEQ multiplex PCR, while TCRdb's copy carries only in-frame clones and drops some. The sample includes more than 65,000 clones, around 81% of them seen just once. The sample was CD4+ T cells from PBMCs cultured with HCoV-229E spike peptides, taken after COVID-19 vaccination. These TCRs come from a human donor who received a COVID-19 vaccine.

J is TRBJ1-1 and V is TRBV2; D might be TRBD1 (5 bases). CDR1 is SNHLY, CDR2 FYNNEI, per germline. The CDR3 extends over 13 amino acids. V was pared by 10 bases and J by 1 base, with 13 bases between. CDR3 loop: CATRGAENTEAFF. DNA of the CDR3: TGTGCCACCCGGGGCGCGGAGAACACTGAAGCTTTCTTT.

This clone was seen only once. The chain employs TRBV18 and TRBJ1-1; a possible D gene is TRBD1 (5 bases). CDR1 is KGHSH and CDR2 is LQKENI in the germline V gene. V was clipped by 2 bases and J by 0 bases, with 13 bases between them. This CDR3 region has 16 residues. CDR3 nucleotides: TGTGCCAGCTCACCAAGTGGGGGGTTGATGAACACTGAAGCTTTCTTT. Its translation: CASSPSGGLMNTEAFF.

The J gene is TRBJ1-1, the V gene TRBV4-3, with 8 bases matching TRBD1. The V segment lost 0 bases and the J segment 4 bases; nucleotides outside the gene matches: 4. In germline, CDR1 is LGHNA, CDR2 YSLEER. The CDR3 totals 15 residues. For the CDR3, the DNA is TGCGCCAGCAGCCAAGACTCAGGGGGCGGCACTGAAGCTTTCTTT. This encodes CASSQDSGGGTEAFF.

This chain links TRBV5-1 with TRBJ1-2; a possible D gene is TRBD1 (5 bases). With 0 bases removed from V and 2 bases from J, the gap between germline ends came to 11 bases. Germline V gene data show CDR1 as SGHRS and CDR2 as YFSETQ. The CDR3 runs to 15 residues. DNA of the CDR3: TGCGCCAGCAGCTTGGCGGACAATTCCAACTATGGCTACACCTTC. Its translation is CASSLADNSNYGYTF.

The CDR3 DNA reads TGTGCCAGCAGCCGGGACAGCTTGAACACTGAAGCTTTCTTT. It encodes CASSRDSLNTEAFF. The chain carries TRBV3-1 (or the pseudogene TRBV3-2) and TRBJ1-1; 7 bases map to TRBD1. Germline V lookup: CDR1 LGHDT, CDR2 YNNKEL (reference sequence). The CDR3 is 14 residues long. The V gene end was trimmed by 4 bases and the J gene end by 0 bases; junction bases not matched to a gene: 2.

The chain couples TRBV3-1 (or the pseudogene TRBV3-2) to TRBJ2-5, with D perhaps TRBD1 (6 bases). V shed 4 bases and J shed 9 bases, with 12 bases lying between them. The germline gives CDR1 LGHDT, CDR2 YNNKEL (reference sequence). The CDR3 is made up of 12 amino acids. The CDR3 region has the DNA TGTGCCAGCAGCCTTCTTGAGGGGGCCCAGTACTTC. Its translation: CASSLLEGAQYF.

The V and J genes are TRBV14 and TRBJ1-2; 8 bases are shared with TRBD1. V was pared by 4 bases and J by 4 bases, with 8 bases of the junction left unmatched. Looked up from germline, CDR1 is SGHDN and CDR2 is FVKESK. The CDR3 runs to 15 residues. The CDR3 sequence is CASSRRQGLSYGYTF. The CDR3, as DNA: TGTGCCAGCAGCCGAAGACAGGGGTTAAGCTATGGCTACACCTTC.

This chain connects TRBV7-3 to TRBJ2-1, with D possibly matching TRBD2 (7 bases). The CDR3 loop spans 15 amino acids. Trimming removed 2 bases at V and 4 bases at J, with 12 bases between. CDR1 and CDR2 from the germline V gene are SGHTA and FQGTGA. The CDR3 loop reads CASSLGRGPYNEQFF. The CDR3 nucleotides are TGTGCCAGCAGCTTAGGGCGGGGGCCGTACAATGAGCAGTTCTTC. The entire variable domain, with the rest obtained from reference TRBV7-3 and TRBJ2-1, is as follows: GAGVSQTPSNKVTEKGKYVELRCDPISGHTALYWYRQSLGQGPEFLIYFQGTGAADDSGLPNDRFFAVRPEGSVSTLKIQRTERGDSAVYLCASSLGRGPYNEQFFGPGTRLTVL.

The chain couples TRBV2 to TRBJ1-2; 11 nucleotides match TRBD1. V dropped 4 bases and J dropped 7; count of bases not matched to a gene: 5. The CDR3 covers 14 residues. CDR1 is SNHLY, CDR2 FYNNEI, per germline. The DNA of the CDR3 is TGTGCCAGCAGTGGGGGGGACAGGGGGTTTGGCTACACCTTC. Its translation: CASSGGDRGFGYTF.

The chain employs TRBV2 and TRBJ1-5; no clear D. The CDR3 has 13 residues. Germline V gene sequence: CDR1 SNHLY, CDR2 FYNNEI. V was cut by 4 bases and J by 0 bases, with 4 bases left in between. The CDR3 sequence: CASSGHSNQPQHF. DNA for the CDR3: TGTGCCAGCAGTGGGCATAGCAATCAGCCCCAGCATTTT.

CDR3 sequence reads: CASSRPWDRGREKLFF. CDR3 bases: TGTGCCAGCAGCCGGCCCTGGGACAGGGGGCGAGAAAAACTGTTTTTT. The V call is TRBV5-4, the J call TRBJ1-4, with 12 bases identical to TRBD1. V was pared by 4 bases and J by 8 bases, with 9 bases of the junction left unmatched. The CDR3 length is 16 residues. Germline CDR1 reads SGHNT; CDR2 reads YYREEE (reference sequence).

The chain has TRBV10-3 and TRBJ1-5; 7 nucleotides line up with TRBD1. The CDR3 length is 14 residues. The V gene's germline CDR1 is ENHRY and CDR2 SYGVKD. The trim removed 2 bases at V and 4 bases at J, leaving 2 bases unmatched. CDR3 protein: CAISEKTGNQPQHF. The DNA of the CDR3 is TGTGCCATCAGTGAGAAGACAGGGAATCAGCCCCAGCATTTT.

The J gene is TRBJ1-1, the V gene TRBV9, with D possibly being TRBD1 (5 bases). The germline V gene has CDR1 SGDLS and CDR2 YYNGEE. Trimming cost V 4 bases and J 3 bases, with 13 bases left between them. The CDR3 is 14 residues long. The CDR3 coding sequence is TGTGCCAGCAGCTCAGGGAGTCCTTACACTGAAGCTTTCTTT. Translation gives CASSSGSPYTEAFF. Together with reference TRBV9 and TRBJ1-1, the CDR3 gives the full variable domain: DSGVTQTPKHLITATGQRVTLRCSPRSGDLSVYWYQQSLDQGLQFLIQYYNGEERAKGNILERFSAQQFPDLHSELNLSSLELGDSALYFCASSSGSPYTEAFFGQGTRLTVV.